The clone carrying this T cell receptor beta chain occurred many times. Its antigen is undetermined. Other autoimmune disease, uncontrolled infection, pregnancy and lactation led to exclusion. Clinical symptoms, serum thyroxine, TRAb, thyroid ultrasound and orbital computed tomography were relied on for diagnosis. This specimen comes from a study of Graves' ophthalmopathy and Graves' hyperthyroidism. Study in general: Before any treatment, peripheral blood was taken at the initial diagnosis.

TCR beta CDR3 amplification used RNA transcripts. Second-round multiplex PCR came after first-round RT-PCR with HTBI primers. TCRdb re-called the multiplex PCR reads with MiXCR, one entry per CDR3 protein. The sample lists roughly 230,000 distinct CDR3 sequences, 20% to 25% occurring once. The V gene's germline CDR1 is PRHDT and CDR2 FYEKMQ (reference sequence). The CDR3 sequence is 14 residues long. Trimming removed 5 bases from V and 7 bases from J, with 17 bases in between. Whole-study results and caveats: Also, most clonotypes expanded in the thyroid above 0.001 frequency appeared in blood.

The chain uses TRBV13 and TRBJ1-2; the D gene is possibly TRBD1 (5 bases). The source of this sequence is a woman aged 50 to 60 with Graves' ophthalmopathy. The sample consisted of peripheral blood. The CDR3 DNA is TGTGCCAGCAGCCCCCCGACAGAAGTATTTGGCTACACCTTC. This translates into CASSPPTEVFGYTF.